What follows is one T cell receptor (beta chain) and its context. This entry is derived from a study of blood T cell repertoires in COVID-19. Study in general: Specimens from acute and convalescent COVID-19 originated in the United States, Italy and Spain. Sources were T cells, B-cell-depleted T cells, or PBMCs; the material itself was cDNA or gDNA.

Germline V gene data show CDR1 as SGDLS and CDR2 as YYNGEE. The junction had 3 bases not matched to a gene; V was cut back by 0 bases and J by 6 bases. CDR3 length: 15 amino acids. Source study methods: Reference gene primers were amplified, and this amplification served to estimate nucleated cell counts. Some clones are missing from TCRdb's copy, which holds only in-frame ones; the method was immunoSEQ multiplex PCR. The V and J calls and clone size were taken over from that table, and D and trimming were inferred from the DNA. The table lists under 80,000 clones, just under 95% of them singletons. Material for sequencing was peripheral blood. The chain carries TRBV9 and TRBJ2-3, with 11 bases that match TRBD2. The receptor comes from a human donor in a cohort sampled during active COVID-19. CDR3 protein: CASSVGSGGADTQYF. The CDR3 DNA follows: TGTGCCAGCAGCGTAGGTAGCGGGGGGGCGGATACGCAGTATTTT.